A single sample is the source of the 13 T cell receptor beta chains below, sequenced in a study of blood T cell repertoires in COVID-19 (dated by TCRdb to 2020 to 2021). Receptors were amplified or captured by the immunoSEQ multiplex PCR assay. This immuneACCESS table, as held by TCRdb, lists in-frame sequences with V and J called but not all clones. Of the missing ones, under half trace to an unresolved V gene in checked studies; the others have no known cause. The sample records over 150,000 clones, around 84% of which are singletons. Around 2.5% of the sample belongs to the ten largest clones. Specimen: peripheral blood. Receptors were obtained from a woman aged 80 or over with COVID-19, enrolled during active disease.

J is TRBJ1-2 and V is TRBV6-1, with D possibly TRBD1 on 5 matching bases. The CDR3 totals 13 residues. V lost 3 bases to trimming and J lost 8 bases, with 13 bases between them. CDR1 and CDR2 (germline): MNHNS, SASEGT. The CDR3 nucleotides are TGTGCCAGCAGTGACAGGGCTCGCGACGGCTACACCTTC. It specifies CASSDRARDGYTF.

The genes are TRBV11-3 and TRBJ1-1; TRBD1 aligns across 7 bases. Trimming removed 5 bases from V and 2 bases from J; junction bases left unmatched: 14. The CDR3 has 17 amino acids. The germline V gene has CDR1 SGHNT and CDR2 YENEEA. The CDR3 bases are TGTGCCAGCAGCCCAGGGGGTGGGGGCCCACTAAACACTGAAGCTTTCTTT. It encodes CASSPGGGGPLNTEAFF.

V and J are TRBV9 and TRBJ2-1; the match to TRBD2 covers 11 bases. The junction had 7 bases not matched to a gene; V was cut back by 4 bases and J by 7 bases. CDR1 SGDLS and CDR2 YYNGEE come from the germline V gene. This CDR3 has 15 residues. The CDR3 is CASSPLAGVSNEQFF. Here the CDR3 DNA reads TGTGCCAGCAGCCCACTAGCGGGAGTATCAAATGAGCAGTTCTTC. The variable domain in full, with the rest retrieved from reference TRBV9 and TRBJ2-1, is DSGVTQTPKHLITATGQRVTLRCSPRSGDLSVYWYQQSLDQGLQFLIQYYNGEERAKGNILERFSAQQFPDLHSELNLSSLELGDSALYFCASSPLAGVSNEQFFGPGTRLTVL.

The chain joins TRBV18 to TRBJ1-4; D is unresolved. Germline V CDR1 and CDR2: KGHSH, LQKENI. V lost 3 bases, J lost 6 bases, and 14 bases lay in between. The CDR3 totals 15 residues. CDR3 protein: CASSPRMGADEKLFF. CDR3 DNA sequence: TGTGCCAGCTCACCTCGGATGGGAGCTGATGAAAAACTGTTTTTT.

This clone occurred a few times. V gene TRBV4-2 combines with J gene TRBJ1-2; weak D call: TRBD1 (5 bases). The CDR3 has 16 residues. The V end lost 0 bases, the J end lost 7 bases, and 18 bases lay between the germline ends. Germline CDR1 and CDR2: LGHNA and YNFKEQ. This chain's CDR3 is CASSQDQAGWVSGYTF. DNA of the CDR3: TGTGCCAGCAGCCAAGATCAAGCAGGGTGGGTTTCTGGCTACACCTTC.

The rearrangement uses TRBV18 and TRBJ1-1; D is uncertain. This CDR3 spans 12 amino acids. Trimming took off 3 bases at V and 11 bases at J, with 13 bases between the two ends. Germline V gene lookup returns CDR1 KGHSH and CDR2 LQKENI. CDR3 protein: CASSPADSGAFF. DNA of the CDR3: TGTGCCAGCTCACCGGCGGATTCCGGGGCTTTCTTT.

V and J are TRBV28 and TRBJ2-2; D might be TRBD1 (7 bases). The V gene's germline CDR1 is MDHEN and CDR2 SYDVKM. Trimming cost V 4 bases and J 1 base, with 13 bases left between them. The CDR3 consists of 16 residues. The CDR3 bases are TGTGCCAGCAGTTACAGGGGACTGATGAACACCGGGGAGCTGTTTTTT. As protein: CASSYRGLMNTGELFF.

This chain uses TRBV4-1 with TRBJ2-5; no definite D call. This CDR3 has 13 amino acids. V was cut by 1 base and J by 5 bases, with 8 bases left in between. Germline CDR1 is MGHRA and CDR2 is YSYEKL. This CDR3 is CASSQGGGETQYF. In DNA, the CDR3 is TGCGCCAGCAGCCAAGGAGGTGGGGAGACCCAGTACTTC.

The V and J genes are TRBV9 and TRBJ2-1, with TRBD1 as a possible D gene (5 bases). Germline values: CDR1 SGDLS, CDR2 YYNGEE. The ends were cut back, 5 bases at V and 6 bases at J, with 12 bases in the middle. This CDR3 region has 13 residues. This chain's CDR3 is CASSFQGSNEQFF. The DNA for the CDR3 is TGTGCCAGCAGTTTTCAGGGTAGCAATGAGCAGTTCTTC. The variable domain in full, completed from reference TRBV9 and TRBJ2-1, reads DSGVTQTPKHLITATGQRVTLRCSPRSGDLSVYWYQQSLDQGLQFLIQYYNGEERAKGNILERFSAQQFPDLHSELNLSSLELGDSALYFCASSFQGSNEQFFGPGTRLTVL.

This sequence joins TRBV27 and TRBJ1-2, with a possible D match to TRBD1 (5 bases). Germline V gene sequence: CDR1 MNHEY, CDR2 SMNVEV (reference sequence). V shed 4 bases and J shed 1 base, with 10 bases lying between them. CDR3 length: 14 residues. The CDR3 loop reads CASSSRQSNYGYTF. Here the CDR3 DNA reads TGTGCCAGCAGTTCCAGACAGAGTAACTATGGCTACACCTTC.

The genes are TRBV19 and TRBJ2-5, with D tentatively TRBD1 (5 bases). Germline lookup yields CDR1 LNHDA and CDR2 SQIVND (reference sequence). V lost 3 bases and J lost 5, with 16 bases in between. CDR3 length: 15 amino acids. CDR3 residues: CASSIGHQGAETQYF. For the CDR3, the DNA is TGTGCCAGTAGTATCGGGCACCAGGGTGCGGAGACCCAGTACTTC.

V usage is TRBV2 and J usage is TRBJ2-7, with D perhaps matching TRBD2 (6 bases). The germline gives CDR1 SNHLY, CDR2 FYNNEI. V lost 1 base and J lost 6, with 13 bases in between. The CDR3 loop spans 14 amino acids. CDR3 loop: CASSEVTGVSEQYF. CDR3 nucleotide sequence: TGTGCCAGCAGTGAAGTCACGGGAGTATCCGAGCAGTACTTC.

The CDR3 DNA reads as TGTGCCATCAGTGACACCGGGACAGGGGACGAGCAGTACTTC. It specifies CAISDTGTGDEQYF. The V and J genes are TRBV10-3 and TRBJ2-7; 10 bases match TRBD1. This CDR3 comprises 14 residues. In germline, CDR1 is ENHRY, CDR2 SYGVKD. Trimming took 3 bases from V and 5 from J; bases not matched to a gene: 4.